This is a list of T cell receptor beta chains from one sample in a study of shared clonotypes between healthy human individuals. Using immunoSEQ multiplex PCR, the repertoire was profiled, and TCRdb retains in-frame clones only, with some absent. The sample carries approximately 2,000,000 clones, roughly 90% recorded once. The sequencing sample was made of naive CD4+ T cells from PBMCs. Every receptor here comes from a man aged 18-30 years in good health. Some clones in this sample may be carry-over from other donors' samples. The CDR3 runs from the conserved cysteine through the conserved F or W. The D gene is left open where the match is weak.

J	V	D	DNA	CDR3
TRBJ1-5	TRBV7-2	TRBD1	TGTGCCAGCAGCTCCAAGCCAGGGGGCGGGCAGCCCCAGCATTTT	CASSSKPGGGQPQHF
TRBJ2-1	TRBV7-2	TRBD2	TGTGCCAGCACCCCCGGGACTAGCGGTAACAATGAGCAGTTCTTC	CASTPGTSGNNEQFF
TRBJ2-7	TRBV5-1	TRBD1	TGCGCCAGCAGCCACGGGACAGTCATCGACGAGCAGTACTTC	CASSHGTVIDEQYF
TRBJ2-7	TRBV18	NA	TGTGCCAGCTCAGATCCAGGGGTTGTGTACGAGCAGTACTTC	CASSDPGVVYEQYF
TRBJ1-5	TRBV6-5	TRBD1	TGTGCCAGCAGTTTGGACAGGGAGGTAGGTCAGCCCCAGCATTTT	CASSLDREVGQPQHF
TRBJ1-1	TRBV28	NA	TGTGCCAGCAGTTCGTGGGTGGGATTGAACACTGAAGCTTTCTTT	CASSSWVGLNTEAFF
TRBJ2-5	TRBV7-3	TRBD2	TGTGCCAGCAGCTTAATAGCGGGAGTAGAGACCCAGTACTTC	CASSLIAGVETQYF
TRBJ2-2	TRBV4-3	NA	TGCGCCAGCAGCCCCCAGAGTGCCCAGAACACCGGGGAGCTGTTTTTT	CASSPQSAQNTGELFF
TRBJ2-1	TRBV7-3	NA	TGTGCCAGCAGCTTAATTCCGGGGTGGAATGAGCAGTTCTTC	CASSLIPGWNEQFF
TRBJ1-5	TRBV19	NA	TGTGCCAGTAGTATTCCGCAGAGTCAGCCCCAGCATTTT	CASSIPQSQPQHF
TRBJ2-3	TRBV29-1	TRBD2	TGCAGCGTAGGGGGACTAGCGGGAGTCCGGGGCACAGATACGCAGTATTTT	CSVGGLAGVRGTDTQYF